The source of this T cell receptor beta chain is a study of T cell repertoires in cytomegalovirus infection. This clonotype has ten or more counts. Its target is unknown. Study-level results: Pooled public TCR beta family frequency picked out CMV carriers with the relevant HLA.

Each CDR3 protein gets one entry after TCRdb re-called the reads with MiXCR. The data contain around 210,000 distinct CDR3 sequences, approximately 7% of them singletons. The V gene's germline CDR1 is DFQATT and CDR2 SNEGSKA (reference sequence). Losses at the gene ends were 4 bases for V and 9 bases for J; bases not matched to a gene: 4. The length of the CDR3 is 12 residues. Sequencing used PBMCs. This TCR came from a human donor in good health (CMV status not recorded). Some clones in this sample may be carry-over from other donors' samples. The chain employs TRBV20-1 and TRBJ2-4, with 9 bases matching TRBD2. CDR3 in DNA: TGCAGTGCTAACAGCGGGGGGAGCATTCAGTACTTC. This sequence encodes CSANSGGSIQYF.